The clone carrying this T cell receptor beta chain was seen at least ten times. Antigen specificity is unknown. Unique molecular identifiers were incorporated when the TCRbeta library was constructed. One entry per CDR3 protein results from TCRdb running MiXCR on the PCR reads. The table records roughly 240,000 distinct CDR3 sequences, roughly 8.2% of them present only once. This record belongs to a study of T-cell reconstitution after alpha-beta-depleted transplantation in children. This CDR3 contains 16 residues. Germline lookup yields CDR1 LGHNA and CDR2 YSLEER. V lost 1 base and J lost 5, with 18 bases in between. Overall study findings and caveats: After transplant, high TCRbeta diversity at day 60 in some patients arose from surviving recipient T cells and thymic progenitors. In patients about two months after transplant, alpha-beta T cells reportedly arose from several hundred expanded graft clones.

The material sequenced was PBMCs, mostly from graft donor cells, taken 180 days after TCRalphabeta/CD19-depleted stem cell transplant. The receptor was isolated from a male patient younger than 18 who had a stem cell transplant for acute lymphoblastic leukemia, so the T cells may come from the graft donor. J is TRBJ2-7 and V is TRBV4-3; possibly TRBD1 for D (5 bases). In DNA, the CDR3 is TGCGCCAGCAGCCAAGTAGGAAGTGGGGCGAAACACGAGCAGTACTTC. Protein: CASSQVGSGAKHEQYF.